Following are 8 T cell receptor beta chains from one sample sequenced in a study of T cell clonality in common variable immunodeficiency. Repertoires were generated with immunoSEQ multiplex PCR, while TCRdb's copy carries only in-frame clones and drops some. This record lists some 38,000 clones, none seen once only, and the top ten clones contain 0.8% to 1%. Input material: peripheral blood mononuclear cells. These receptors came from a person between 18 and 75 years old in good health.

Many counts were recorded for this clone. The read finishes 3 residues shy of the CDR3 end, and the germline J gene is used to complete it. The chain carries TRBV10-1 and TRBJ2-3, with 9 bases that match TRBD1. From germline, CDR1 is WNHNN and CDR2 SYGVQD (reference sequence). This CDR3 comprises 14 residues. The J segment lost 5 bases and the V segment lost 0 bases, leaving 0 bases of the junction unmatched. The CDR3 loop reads CASSESTGGDTQYF. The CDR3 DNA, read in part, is TGCGCCAGCAGTGAGTCGACAGGGGGAGATACG.

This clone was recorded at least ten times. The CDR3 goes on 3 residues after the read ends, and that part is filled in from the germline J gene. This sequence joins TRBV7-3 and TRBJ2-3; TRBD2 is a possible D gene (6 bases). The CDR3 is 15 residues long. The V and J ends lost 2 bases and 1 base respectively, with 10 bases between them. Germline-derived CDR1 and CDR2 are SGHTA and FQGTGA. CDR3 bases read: TGTGCCAGCAGCTTATGGGGCGGGGGCACAGATACG. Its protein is CASSLWGGGTDT. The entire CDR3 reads CASSLWGGGTDTQYF.

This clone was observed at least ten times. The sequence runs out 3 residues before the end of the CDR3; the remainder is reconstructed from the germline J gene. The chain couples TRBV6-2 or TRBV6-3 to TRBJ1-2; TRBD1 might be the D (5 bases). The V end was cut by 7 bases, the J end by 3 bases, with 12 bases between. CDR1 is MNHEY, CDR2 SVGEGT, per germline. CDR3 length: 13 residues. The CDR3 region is CASTLDSDYGYTF. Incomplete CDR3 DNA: TGTGCCAGCACCCTCGACAGTGACTATGGC.

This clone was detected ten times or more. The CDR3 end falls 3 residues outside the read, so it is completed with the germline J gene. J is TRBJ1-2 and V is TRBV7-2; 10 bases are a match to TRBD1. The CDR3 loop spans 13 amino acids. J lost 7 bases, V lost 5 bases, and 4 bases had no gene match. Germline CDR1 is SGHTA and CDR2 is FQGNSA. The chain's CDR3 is CASSTGQGLGYTF. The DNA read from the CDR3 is TGTGCCAGCAGCACGGGACAGGGGCTTGGC.

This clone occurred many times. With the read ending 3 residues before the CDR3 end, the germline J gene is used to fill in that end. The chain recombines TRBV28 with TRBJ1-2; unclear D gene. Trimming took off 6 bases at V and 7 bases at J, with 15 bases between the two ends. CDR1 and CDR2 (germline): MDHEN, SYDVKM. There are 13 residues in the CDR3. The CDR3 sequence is CASRRVLLGGYTF. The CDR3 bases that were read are TGTGCCAGCAGACGGGTCCTCTTGGGTGGC.

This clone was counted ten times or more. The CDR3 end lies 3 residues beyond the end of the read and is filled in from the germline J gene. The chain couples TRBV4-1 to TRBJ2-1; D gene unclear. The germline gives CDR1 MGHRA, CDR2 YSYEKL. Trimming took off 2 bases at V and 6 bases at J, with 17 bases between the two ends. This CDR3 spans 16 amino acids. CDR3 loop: CASSQFTSPGLNEQFF. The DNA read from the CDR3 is TGCGCCAGCAGCCAATTTACTTCCCCAGGCCTCAATGAG.

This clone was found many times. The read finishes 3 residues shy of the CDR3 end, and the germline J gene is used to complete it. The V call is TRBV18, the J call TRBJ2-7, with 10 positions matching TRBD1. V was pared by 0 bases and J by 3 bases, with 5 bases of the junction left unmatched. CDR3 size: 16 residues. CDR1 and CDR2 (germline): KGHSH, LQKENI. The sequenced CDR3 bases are TGTGCCAGCTCACCACCCGGGACAGGGGCCGTCTACGAG. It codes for CASSPPGTGAVYE. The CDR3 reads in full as CASSPPGTGAVYEQYF.

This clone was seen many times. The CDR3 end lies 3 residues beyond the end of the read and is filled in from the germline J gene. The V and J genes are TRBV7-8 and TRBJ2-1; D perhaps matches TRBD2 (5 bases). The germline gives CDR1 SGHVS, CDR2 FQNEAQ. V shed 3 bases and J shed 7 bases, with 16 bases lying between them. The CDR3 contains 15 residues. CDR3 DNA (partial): TGTGCCAGCAGCTTCGGGGTGGGAAACGGGAATGAG. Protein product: CASSFGVGNGNE. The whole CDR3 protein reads CASSFGVGNGNEQFF.